These 23 T cell receptor beta chains share one sample of origin, sequenced in a study of control samples from healthy donors and cancer patients. Only in-frame clones appear in the TCRdb table, and some are missing; sequencing was by immunoSEQ multiplex PCR. The data show 100,000 to 150,000 clones, roughly 89% seen once. The sequenced sample was blood. The receptors shown here come from a young man in good health.

This chain uses TRBV19 with TRBJ1-1; D not resolved. Germline CDR1 LNHDA, CDR2 SQIVND (reference sequence). V was cut by 3 bases and J by 4 bases, with 9 bases left in between. The CDR3 sequence is 13 residues long. Written as DNA, the CDR3 is TGTGCCAGTAGTATGGCTTCGGCCACTGAAGCTTTCTTT. Translated, it gives CASSMASATEAFF.

The gene calls are TRBV5-1 and TRBJ1-2; D might be TRBD1 (6 bases). Germline-derived CDR1 and CDR2 are SGHRS and YFSETQ. V lost 0 bases, J lost 4 bases, and 7 bases lay in between. This CDR3 is built from 13 residues. Here the CDR3 DNA reads TGCGCCAGCAGCTTGGGAGGGGGCTATGGCTACACCTTC. It yields the protein CASSLGGGYGYTF.

The J gene is TRBJ1-2, the V gene TRBV28; D perhaps matches TRBD1 (6 bases). The CDR3 extends over 16 amino acids. CDR1 is MDHEN, CDR2 SYDVKM, per germline. Between the trimmed V and J ends, which lost 5 bases and 3 bases, there was a span of 19 bases. In DNA, the CDR3 is TGTGCCAGCAGTCCTCCCCGGGGGGCCCCAGACTATGGCTACACCTTC. This gives the protein CASSPPRGAPDYGYTF.

V and J are TRBV5-8 and TRBJ1-5, with D possibly matching TRBD1 (5 bases). Germline V CDR1 and CDR2: SGHTS, YDEGEE. V lost 0 bases, J lost 1 base, and 11 bases lay in between. The CDR3 has 16 amino acids. CDR3 sequence: CASSLGTGGSNQPQHF. CDR3 nucleotides: TGTGCCAGCAGCTTGGGTACGGGGGGAAGCAATCAGCCCCAGCATTTT.

The chain combines TRBV5-5 with TRBJ2-3; 11 nucleotides agree with TRBD2. The CDR3 sequence is 18 residues long. V shed 0 bases, J shed 0 bases, and the junction held 6 bases outside the gene matches. Germline V gene lookup returns CDR1 SGHKS and CDR2 YYEKEE (reference sequence). The CDR3 region is CASSLGLAGGASTDTQYF. The CDR3 DNA is TGTGCCAGCAGCTTGGGGCTAGCGGGGGGCGCTAGCACAGATACGCAGTATTTT.

The rearrangement links TRBV30 to TRBJ1-3; D not resolved. This CDR3 is 13 amino acids long. Germline CDR1 and CDR2: GTSNPN and SVGIG (reference sequence). Trimming shortened V by 0 bases and J by 4 bases, and 7 bases separated the two germline ends. The CDR3 loop reads CAWSVGDGNTIYF. The DNA of the CDR3 is TGTGCCTGGAGTGTGGGAGACGGAAACACCATATATTTT.

The rearrangement joins TRBV11-2 to TRBJ1-1, with 8 nucleotides matching TRBD1. The CDR3 is made up of 13 amino acids. V shed 6 bases and J 4 bases; nucleotides not matched to a gene: 4. Germline V lookup: CDR1 SGHAT, CDR2 FQNNGV. Here the CDR3 DNA reads TGTGCCAGCAGATACAGGGGGGTCACTGAAGCTTTCTTT. Residues: CASRYRGVTEAFF.

The J gene is TRBJ1-1, the V gene TRBV21-1. TRBV21-1 is a recognized pseudogene. The CDR3 sequence is 16 residues long. The CDR3 protein is CASSGDGRGRDTEAFF. The CDR3 nucleotides read TGTGCCAGCAGCGGAGATGGGAGGGGGCGCGACACTGAAGCTTTCTTT.

Only one count was recorded for this clone. The CDR3 loop is CASRLTTGTSSYEQYF. Here the CDR3 DNA reads TGCGCCAGCAGGTTGACCACCGGGACAAGTAGCTACGAGCAGTACTTC. V and J are TRBV5-1 and TRBJ2-7; tentative D call: TRBD1 (6 bases). In germline, CDR1 is SGHRS, CDR2 YFSETQ. V lost 5 bases and J 3 bases, leaving 21 bases between the germline ends. The CDR3 has 16 residues.

The genes are TRBV3-1 (or the pseudogene TRBV3-2) and TRBJ2-2; possibly TRBD1 for D (5 bases). The CDR3 runs to 15 residues. With 1 base removed from V and 4 bases from J, the gap between germline ends came to 10 bases. Per the germline V gene, CDR1 is LGHDT and CDR2 is YNNKEL (reference sequence). CDR3 loop: CASSQAGAVTGELFF. The CDR3 DNA follows: TGTGCCAGCAGCCAAGCTGGGGCAGTCACCGGGGAGCTGTTTTTT.

The CDR3: CASSGGQDSTEAFF. The CDR3 DNA reads as TGTGCCAGCAGCGGTGGACAGGATTCCACTGAAGCTTTCTTT. The chain couples TRBV9 to TRBJ1-1, with 7 bases fitting TRBD1. Trimming took 3 bases from V and 4 from J; bases not matched to a gene: 6. The germline V gene encodes CDR1 SGDLS and CDR2 YYNGEE. The CDR3 is made up of 14 amino acids.

This clone appeared once. This chain uses TRBV4-2 with TRBJ1-2; D remains ambiguous. CDR1 and CDR2 (germline): LGHNA, YNFKEQ. The CDR3 contains 12 residues. Trimming took 0 bases from V and 6 from J, leaving 5 bases between them. This chain's CDR3 is CASSQERNGYTF. For the CDR3, the DNA is TGTGCCAGCAGCCAAGAAAGGAATGGCTACACCTTC.

The chain carries TRBV24-1 and TRBJ2-2; D is uncertain. The CDR3 is 16 residues long. Deletions cut 3 bases from V and 0 bases from J, with 10 bases between. CDR1 and CDR2 from the germline V gene are KGHDR and SFDVKD. The CDR3 DNA reads as TGTGCCACCAGTGATATCGACATCTCGAACACCGGGGAGCTGTTTTTT. It is translated as CATSDIDISNTGELFF.

The chain is built from TRBV4-1 and TRBJ1-1, with D possibly being TRBD1 (5 bases). The V end lost 7 bases, the J end lost 1 base, and 13 bases lay between the germline ends. This CDR3 contains 14 residues. Per the germline V gene, CDR1 is MGHRA and CDR2 is YSYEKL. CDR3 protein: CASTKEGKNTEAFF. The CDR3 DNA is TGCGCCAGCACCAAGGAGGGGAAGAACACTGAAGCTTTCTTT.

This clone was found many times. In DNA, the CDR3 is TGTGCCAGCTCACCGACGACAGGGGACGAAAAACTGTTTTTT. As protein: CASSPTTGDEKLFF. The V call is TRBV18, the J call TRBJ1-4; 8 bases match TRBD1. The ends lost 3 bases at V and 8 bases at J; junction bases unmatched: 5. The germline V gene encodes CDR1 KGHSH and CDR2 LQKENI. This CDR3 has 14 amino acids.

The chain employs TRBV30 and TRBJ1-2, with no clear D. CDR3 length: 12 residues. The V end was cut by 8 bases, the J end by 4 bases, with 14 bases between. The germline V gene has CDR1 GTSNPN and CDR2 SVGIG (reference sequence). CDR3 bases: TGTGCCCATTCAAGGGTGGGCTATGGCTACACCTTC. Its protein product is CAHSRVGYGYTF.

This chain uses TRBV5-4 with TRBJ1-2; unclear D gene. Trimming took 2 bases from V and 8 from J, leaving 16 bases between them. Germline assignment: CDR1 SGHNT and CDR2 YYREEE (reference sequence). This CDR3 has 14 residues. CDR3 nucleotide sequence: TGTGCCAGCAGCTTTTCCGAAGGCGATGTCGGCTACACCTTC. Its translation is CASSFSEGDVGYTF.

The V call is TRBV7-2, the J call TRBJ1-1, with D unresolved. This CDR3 has 13 residues. Trimming removed 2 bases from V and 2 bases from J, with 6 bases in between. Per germline, CDR1 SGHTA and CDR2 FQGNSA. CDR3 region: CASSLLSNTEAFF. CDR3 DNA sequence: TGTGCCAGCAGCTTACTAAGCAACACTGAAGCTTTCTTT.

The chain links TRBV10-3 to TRBJ1-1; D remains unclear. This CDR3 spans 14 amino acids. Looked up from germline, CDR1 is ENHRY and CDR2 is SYGVKD. V was cut by 3 bases and J by 4 bases, with 12 bases left in between. CDR3 loop: CAISDNSLGTEAFF. The CDR3 DNA is TGTGCCATCAGTGATAACAGTCTTGGCACTGAAGCTTTCTTT.

V and J are TRBV5-5 and TRBJ2-1; 12 bases line up with TRBD2. In germline, CDR1 is SGHKS, CDR2 YYEKEE (reference sequence). This CDR3 comprises 18 residues. The V segment lost 1 base and the J segment 2 bases; nucleotides outside the gene matches: 7. Here the CDR3 DNA reads TGTGCCAGCAGCTTGCGGCGTACTAGCGGGGGGACCTACAATGAGCAGTTCTTC. This encodes CASSLRRTSGGTYNEQFF. Complete variable domain (other parts from reference TRBV5-5 and TRBJ2-1): DAGVTQSPTHLIKTRGQQVTLRCSPISGHKSVSWYQQVLGQGPQFIFQYYEKEERGRGNFPDRFSARQFPNYSSELNVNALLLGDSALYLCASSLRRTSGGTYNEQFFGPGTRLTVL.

The genes are TRBV5-1 and TRBJ1-2; D call uncertain. The CDR3 is 13 amino acids. V was cut by 5 bases and J by 4 bases, with 12 bases left in between. Germline V gives CDR1 SGHRS, CDR2 YFSETQ. CDR3 protein: CASRIGQTYGYTF. As DNA, the CDR3 is TGCGCCAGCAGGATAGGCCAAACCTATGGCTACACCTTC.

The chain has TRBV14 and TRBJ2-4; D is possibly TRBD2 (5 bases). Germline V gene data show CDR1 as SGHDN and CDR2 as FVKESK. There are 16 residues in the CDR3. Deletions cut 4 bases from V and 0 bases from J, with 13 bases between. This CDR3 is CASSPALGLAKNIQYF. The CDR3 nucleotides read TGTGCCAGCAGCCCTGCTCTAGGACTAGCCAAAAACATTCAGTACTTC.

This chain connects TRBV11-1 to TRBJ2-7, with 9 positions matching TRBD1. The germline V gene encodes CDR1 SGHAT and CDR2 FQDESV (reference sequence). The length of the CDR3 is 16 residues. Trimming cost V 5 bases and J 6 bases; bases outside gene matches: 14. CDR3: CASSNRGDREGREQYF. As DNA, the CDR3 is TGTGCCAGCAGCAACCGCGGGGACAGGGAGGGCCGCGAGCAGTACTTC.